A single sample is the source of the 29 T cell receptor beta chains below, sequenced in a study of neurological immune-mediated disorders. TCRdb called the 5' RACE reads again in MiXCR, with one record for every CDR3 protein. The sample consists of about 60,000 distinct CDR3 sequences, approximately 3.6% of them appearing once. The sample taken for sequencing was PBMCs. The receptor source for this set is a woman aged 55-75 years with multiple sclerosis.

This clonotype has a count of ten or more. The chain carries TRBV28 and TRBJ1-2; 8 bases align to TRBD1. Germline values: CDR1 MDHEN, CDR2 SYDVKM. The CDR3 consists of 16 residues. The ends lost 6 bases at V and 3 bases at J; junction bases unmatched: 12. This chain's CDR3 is CASSNRYRTGHYGYTF. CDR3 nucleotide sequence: TGTGCCAGCAGCAACCGTTACAGGACAGGGCACTATGGCTACACCTTC.

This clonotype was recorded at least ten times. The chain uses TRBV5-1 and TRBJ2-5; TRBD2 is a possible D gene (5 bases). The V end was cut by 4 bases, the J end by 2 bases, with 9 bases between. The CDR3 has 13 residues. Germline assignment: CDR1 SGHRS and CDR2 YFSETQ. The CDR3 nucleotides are TGCGCCAGCAGCCCCCCGGGACAAGAGACCCAGTACTTC. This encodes CASSPPGQETQYF.

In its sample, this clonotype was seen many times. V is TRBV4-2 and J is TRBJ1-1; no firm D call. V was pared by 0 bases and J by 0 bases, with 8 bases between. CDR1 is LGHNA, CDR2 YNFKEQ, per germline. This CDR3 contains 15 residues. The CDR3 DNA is TGTGCCAGCAGCCAAGATGCTAACATGAACACTGAAGCTTTCTTT. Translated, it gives CASSQDANMNTEAFF.

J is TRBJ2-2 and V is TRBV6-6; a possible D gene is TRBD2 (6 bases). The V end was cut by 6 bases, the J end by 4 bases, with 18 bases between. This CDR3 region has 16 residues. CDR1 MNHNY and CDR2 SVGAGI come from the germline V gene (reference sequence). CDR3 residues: CASRDSGGRSTGELFF. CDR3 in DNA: TGTGCCAGCAGAGATTCCGGGGGTCGAAGCACCGGGGAGCTGTTTTTT.

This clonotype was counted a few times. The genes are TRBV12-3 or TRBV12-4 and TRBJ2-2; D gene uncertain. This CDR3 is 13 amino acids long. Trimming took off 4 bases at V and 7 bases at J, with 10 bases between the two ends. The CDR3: CASSSTIIGELFF. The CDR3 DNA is TGTGCCAGCAGTTCGACCATCATCGGGGAGCTGTTTTTT.

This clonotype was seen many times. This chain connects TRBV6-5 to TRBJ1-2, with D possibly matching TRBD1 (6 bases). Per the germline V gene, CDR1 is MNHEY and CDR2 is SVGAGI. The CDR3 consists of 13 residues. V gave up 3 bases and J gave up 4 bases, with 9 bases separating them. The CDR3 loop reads CASSYRGIYGYTF. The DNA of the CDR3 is TGTGCCAGCAGTTATAGGGGGATCTATGGCTACACCTTC.

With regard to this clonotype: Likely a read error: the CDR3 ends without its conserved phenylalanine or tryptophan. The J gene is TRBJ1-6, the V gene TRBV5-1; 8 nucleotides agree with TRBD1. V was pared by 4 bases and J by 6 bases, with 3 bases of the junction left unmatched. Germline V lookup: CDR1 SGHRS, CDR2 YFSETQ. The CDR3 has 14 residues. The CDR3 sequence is CASSVTGGNSPLHI. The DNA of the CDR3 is TGCGCCAGCAGCGTAACAGGGGGTAATTCACCCCTCCACATT.

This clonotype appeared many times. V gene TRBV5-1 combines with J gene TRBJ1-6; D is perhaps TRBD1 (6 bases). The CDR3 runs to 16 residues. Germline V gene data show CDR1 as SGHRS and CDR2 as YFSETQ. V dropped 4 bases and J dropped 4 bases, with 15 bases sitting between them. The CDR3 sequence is CASSRREGEYNSPLHF. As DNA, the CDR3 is TGCGCCAGCAGCCGCCGAGAGGGGGAATATAATTCACCCCTCCACTTT.

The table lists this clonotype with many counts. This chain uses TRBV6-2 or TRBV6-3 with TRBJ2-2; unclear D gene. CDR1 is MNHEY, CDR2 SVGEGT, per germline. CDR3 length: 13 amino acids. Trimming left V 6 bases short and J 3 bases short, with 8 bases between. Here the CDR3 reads CASRLTDTGELFF. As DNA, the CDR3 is TGTGCCAGCAGACTAACAGACACCGGGGAGCTGTTTTTT.

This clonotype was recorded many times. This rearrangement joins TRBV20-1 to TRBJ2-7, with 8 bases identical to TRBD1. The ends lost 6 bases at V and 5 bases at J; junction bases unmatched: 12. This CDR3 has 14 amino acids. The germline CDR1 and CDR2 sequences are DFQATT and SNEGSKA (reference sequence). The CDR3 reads CSAVRQGRKDEQYF. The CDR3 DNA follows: TGCAGTGCCGTAAGACAGGGGAGGAAGGACGAGCAGTACTTC.

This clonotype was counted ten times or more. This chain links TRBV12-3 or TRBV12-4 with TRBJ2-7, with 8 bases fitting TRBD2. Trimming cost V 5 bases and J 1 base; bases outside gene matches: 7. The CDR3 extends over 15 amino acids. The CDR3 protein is CASSTTSGRSYEQYF. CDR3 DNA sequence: TGTGCCAGCAGTACAACTAGCGGCCGATCCTACGAGCAGTACTTC.

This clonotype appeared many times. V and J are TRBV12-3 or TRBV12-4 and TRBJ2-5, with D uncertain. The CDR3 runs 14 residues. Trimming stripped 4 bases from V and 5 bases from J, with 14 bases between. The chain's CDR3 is CASSYLTGRETQYF. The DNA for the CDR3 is TGTGCCAGCAGTTACTTAACGGGTCGGGAGACCCAGTACTTC.

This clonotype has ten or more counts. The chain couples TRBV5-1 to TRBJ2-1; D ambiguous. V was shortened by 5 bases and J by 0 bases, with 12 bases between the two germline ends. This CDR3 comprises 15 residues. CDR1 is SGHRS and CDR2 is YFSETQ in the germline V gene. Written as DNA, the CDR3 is TGCGCCAGCAGTTTTAGTTCTAGCTCCTACAATGAGCAGTTCTTC. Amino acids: CASSFSSSSYNEQFF.

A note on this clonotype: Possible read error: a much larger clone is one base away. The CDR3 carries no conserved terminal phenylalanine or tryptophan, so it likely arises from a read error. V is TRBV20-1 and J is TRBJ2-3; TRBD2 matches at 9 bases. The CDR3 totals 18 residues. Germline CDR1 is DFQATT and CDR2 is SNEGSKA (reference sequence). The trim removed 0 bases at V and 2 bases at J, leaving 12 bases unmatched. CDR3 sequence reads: CSARDRDAAGGITDTQYY. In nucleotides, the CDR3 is TGCAGTGCTAGAGATCGTGATGCGGCGGGAGGGATCACAGATACGCAGTATTAT.

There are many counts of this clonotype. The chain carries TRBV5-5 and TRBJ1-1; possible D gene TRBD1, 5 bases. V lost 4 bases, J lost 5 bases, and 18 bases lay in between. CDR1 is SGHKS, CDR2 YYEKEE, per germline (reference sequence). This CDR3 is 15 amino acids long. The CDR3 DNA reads TGTGCCAGCAGCCCAGAGCAGGGAAGGATAACTGAAGCTTTCTTT. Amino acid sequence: CASSPEQGRITEAFF.

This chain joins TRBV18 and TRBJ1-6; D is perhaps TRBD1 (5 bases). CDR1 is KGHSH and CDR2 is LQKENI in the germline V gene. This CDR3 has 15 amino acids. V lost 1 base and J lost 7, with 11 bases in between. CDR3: CASSPLARQNSPLHF. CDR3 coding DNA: TGTGCCAGCTCACCACTGGCCCGACAGAATTCACCCCTCCACTTT.

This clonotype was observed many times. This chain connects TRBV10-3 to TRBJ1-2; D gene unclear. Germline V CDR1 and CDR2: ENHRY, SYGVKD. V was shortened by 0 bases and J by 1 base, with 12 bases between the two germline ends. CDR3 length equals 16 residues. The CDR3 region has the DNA TGTGCCATCAGTGAGTCAAGTGGTATAGATAACTATGGCTACACCTTC. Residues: CAISESSGIDNYGYTF.

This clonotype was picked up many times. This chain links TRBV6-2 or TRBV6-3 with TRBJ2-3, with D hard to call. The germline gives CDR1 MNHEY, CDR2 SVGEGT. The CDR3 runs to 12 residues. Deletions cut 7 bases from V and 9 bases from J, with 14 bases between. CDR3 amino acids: CASKERLGTQYF. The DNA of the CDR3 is TGTGCCAGCAAGGAACGTTTGGGCACGCAGTATTTT.

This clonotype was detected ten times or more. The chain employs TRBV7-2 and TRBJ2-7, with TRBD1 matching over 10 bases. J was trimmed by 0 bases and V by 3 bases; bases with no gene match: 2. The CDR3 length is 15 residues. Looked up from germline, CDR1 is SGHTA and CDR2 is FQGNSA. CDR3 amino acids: CASSFDRGLSYEQYF. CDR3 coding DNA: TGTGCCAGCAGCTTCGACAGGGGGCTCTCCTACGAGCAGTACTTC. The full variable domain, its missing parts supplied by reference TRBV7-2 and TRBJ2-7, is GAGVSQSPSNKVTEKGKDVELRCDPISGHTALYWYRQSLGQGLEFLIYFQGNSAPDKSGLPSDRFSAERTGGSVSTLTIQRTQQEDSAVYLCASSFDRGLSYEQYFGPGTRLTVT.

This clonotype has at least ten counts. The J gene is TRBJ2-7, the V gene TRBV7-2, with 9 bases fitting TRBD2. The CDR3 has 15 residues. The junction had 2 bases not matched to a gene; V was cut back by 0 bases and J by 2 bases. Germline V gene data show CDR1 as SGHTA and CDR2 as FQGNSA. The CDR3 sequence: CASSLASGSPYEQYF. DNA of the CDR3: TGTGCCAGCAGCTTAGCTAGCGGGAGTCCCTACGAGCAGTACTTC. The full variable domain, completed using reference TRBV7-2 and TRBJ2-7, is GAGVSQSPSNKVTEKGKDVELRCDPISGHTALYWYRQSLGQGLEFLIYFQGNSAPDKSGLPSDRFSAERTGGSVSTLTIQRTQQEDSAVYLCASSLASGSPYEQYFGPGTRLTVT.

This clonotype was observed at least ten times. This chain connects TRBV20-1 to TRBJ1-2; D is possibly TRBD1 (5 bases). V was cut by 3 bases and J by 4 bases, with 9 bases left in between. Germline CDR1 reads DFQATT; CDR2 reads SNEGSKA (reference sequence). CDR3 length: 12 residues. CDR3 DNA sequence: TGCAGTGCTAGGGGGCAGACCTATGGCTACACCTTC. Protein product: CSARGQTYGYTF.

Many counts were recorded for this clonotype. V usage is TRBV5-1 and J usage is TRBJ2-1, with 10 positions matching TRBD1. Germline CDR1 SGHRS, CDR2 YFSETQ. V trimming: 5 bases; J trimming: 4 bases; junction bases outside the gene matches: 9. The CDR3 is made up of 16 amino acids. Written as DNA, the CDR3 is TGCGCCAGCAGGAGTAAATGGGACAGGGGTTACAATGAGCAGTTCTTC. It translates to CASRSKWDRGYNEQFF.

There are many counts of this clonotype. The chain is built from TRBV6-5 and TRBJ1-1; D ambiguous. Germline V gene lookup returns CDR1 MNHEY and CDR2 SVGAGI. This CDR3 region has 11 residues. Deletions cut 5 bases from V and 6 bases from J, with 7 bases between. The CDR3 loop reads CASSAGSEAFF. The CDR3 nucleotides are TGTGCCAGCAGTGCAGGCTCTGAAGCTTTCTTT.

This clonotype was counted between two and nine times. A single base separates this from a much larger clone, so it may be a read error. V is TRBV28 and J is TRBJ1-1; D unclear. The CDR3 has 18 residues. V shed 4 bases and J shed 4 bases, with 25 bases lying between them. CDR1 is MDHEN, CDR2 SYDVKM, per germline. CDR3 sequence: CASSSTVGETPFGTEAFF. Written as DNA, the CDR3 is TGTGCCAGCAGTTCCACGGTGGGTGAGACCCCGTTCGGCACTGAAGCTTTCTTT.

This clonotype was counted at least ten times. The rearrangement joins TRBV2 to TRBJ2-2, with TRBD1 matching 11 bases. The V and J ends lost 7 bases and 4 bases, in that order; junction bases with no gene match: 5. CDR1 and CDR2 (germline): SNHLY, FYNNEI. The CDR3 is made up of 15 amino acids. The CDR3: CASMRDRGVTGELFF. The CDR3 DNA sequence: TGTGCCAGCATGAGGGACAGGGGGGTCACCGGGGAGCTGTTTTTT.

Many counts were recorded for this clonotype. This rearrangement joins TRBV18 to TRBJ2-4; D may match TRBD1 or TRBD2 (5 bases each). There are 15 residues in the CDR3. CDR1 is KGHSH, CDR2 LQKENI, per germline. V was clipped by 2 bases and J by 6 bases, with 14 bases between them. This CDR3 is CASSPGGTGGNIQYF. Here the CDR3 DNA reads TGTGCCAGCTCACCAGGGGGAACCGGCGGAAACATTCAGTACTTC.

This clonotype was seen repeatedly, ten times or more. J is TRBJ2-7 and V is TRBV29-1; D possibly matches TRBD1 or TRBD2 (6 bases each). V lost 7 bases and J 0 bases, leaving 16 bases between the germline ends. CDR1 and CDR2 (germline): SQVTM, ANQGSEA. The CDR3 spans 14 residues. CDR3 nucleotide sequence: TGCAGCGGCTCCCCCGGGGGCGGCTCCTACGAGCAGTACTTC. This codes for CSGSPGGGSYEQYF.

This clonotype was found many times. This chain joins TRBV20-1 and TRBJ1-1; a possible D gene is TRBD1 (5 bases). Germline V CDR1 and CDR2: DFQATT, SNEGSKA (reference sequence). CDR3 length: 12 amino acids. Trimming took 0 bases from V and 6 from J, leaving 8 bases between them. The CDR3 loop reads CSAREAGPEAFF. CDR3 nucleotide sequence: TGCAGTGCTAGAGAGGCGGGGCCTGAAGCTTTCTTT.

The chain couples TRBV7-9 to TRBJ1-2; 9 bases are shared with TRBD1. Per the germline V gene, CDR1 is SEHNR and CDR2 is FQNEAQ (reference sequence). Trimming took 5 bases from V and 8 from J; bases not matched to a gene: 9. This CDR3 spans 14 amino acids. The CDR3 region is CASSLLGTGNGYTF. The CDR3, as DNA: TGTGCCAGCAGCCTACTAGGGACAGGGAACGGCTACACCTTC.